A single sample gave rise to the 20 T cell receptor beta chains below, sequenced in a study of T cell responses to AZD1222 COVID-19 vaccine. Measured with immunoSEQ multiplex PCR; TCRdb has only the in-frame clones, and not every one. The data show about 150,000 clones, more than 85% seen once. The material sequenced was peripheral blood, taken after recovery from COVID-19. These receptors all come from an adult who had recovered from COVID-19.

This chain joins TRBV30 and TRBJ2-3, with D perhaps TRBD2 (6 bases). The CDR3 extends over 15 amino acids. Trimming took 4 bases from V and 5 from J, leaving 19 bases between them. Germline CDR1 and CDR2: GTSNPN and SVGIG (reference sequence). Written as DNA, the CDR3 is TGTGCCTGGAAGTCACCTTGGCACGGGGGAGATACGCAGTATTTT. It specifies CAWKSPWHGGDTQYF.

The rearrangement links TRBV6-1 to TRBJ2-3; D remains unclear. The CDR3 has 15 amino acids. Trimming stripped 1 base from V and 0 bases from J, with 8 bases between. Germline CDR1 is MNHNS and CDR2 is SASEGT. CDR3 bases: TGTGCCAGCAGTGAAGGAAGACTTAGCACAGATACGCAGTATTTT. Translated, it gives CASSEGRLSTDTQYF.

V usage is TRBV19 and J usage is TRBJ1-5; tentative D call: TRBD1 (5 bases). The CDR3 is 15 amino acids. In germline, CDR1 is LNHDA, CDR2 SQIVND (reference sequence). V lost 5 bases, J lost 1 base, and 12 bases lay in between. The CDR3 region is CASSDFGDSNQPQHF. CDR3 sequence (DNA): TGTGCCAGTAGTGACTTTGGGGACAGCAATCAGCCCCAGCATTTT.

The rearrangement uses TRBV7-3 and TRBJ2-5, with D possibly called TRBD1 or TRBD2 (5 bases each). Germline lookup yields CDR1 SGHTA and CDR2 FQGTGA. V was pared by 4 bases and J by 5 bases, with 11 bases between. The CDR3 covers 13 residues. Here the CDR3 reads CASSSGPRETQYF. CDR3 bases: TGTGCCAGCAGCTCGGGACCCCGGGAGACCCAGTACTTC. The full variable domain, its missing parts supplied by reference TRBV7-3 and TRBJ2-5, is GAGVSQTPSNKVTEKGKYVELRCDPISGHTALYWYRQSLGQGPEFLIYFQGTGAADDSGLPNDRFFAVRPEGSVSTLKIQRTERGDSAVYLCASSSGPRETQYFGPGTRLLVL.

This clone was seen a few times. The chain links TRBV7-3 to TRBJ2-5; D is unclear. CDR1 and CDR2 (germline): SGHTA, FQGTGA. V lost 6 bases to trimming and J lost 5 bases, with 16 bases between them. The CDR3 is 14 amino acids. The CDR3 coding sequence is TGTGCCAGCAGACCCAATGGGCGGCAGGAGACCCAGTACTTC. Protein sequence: CASRPNGRQETQYF.

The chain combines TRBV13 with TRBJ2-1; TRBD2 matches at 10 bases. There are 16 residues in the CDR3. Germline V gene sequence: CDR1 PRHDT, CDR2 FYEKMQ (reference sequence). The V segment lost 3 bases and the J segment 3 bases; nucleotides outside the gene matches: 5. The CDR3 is CASSFQRGGNYNEQFF. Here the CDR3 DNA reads TGTGCCAGCAGCTTTCAGCGGGGGGGGAACTACAATGAGCAGTTCTTC.

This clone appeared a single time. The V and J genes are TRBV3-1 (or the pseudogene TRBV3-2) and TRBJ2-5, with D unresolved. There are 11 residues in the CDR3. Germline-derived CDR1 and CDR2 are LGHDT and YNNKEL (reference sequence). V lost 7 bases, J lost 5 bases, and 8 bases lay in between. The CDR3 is CASTRAETQYF. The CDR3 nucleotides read TGTGCCAGCACCAGAGCTGAGACCCAGTACTTC.

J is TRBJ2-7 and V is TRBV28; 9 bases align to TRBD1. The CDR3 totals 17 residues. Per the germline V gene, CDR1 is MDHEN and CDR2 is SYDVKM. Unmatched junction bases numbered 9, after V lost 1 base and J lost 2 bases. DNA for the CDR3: TGTGCCAGCAGTTTATCAGGTTGGGGACAGGGCGCCTACGAGCAGTACTTC. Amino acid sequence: CASSLSGWGQGAYEQYF.

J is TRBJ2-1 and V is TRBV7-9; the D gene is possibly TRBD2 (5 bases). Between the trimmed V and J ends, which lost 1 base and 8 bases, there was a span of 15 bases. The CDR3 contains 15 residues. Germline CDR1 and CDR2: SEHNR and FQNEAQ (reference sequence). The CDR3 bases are TGTGCCAGCAGCTTAGGTGCCACTATTAGCGATGAGCAGTTCTTC. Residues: CASSLGATISDEQFF.

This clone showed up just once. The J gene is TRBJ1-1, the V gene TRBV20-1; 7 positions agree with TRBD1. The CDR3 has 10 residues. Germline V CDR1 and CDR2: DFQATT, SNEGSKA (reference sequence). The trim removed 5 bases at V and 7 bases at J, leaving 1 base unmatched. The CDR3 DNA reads TGCAGTGCTTACAGGGGTGAAGCTTTCTTT. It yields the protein CSAYRGEAFF.

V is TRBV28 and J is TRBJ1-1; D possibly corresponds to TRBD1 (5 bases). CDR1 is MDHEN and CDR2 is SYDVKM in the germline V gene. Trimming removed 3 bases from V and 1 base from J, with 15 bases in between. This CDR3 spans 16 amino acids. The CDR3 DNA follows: TGTGCCAGCAGTTTTCCGCAGGGTCTTACGAACACTGAAGCTTTCTTT. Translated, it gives CASSFPQGLTNTEAFF.

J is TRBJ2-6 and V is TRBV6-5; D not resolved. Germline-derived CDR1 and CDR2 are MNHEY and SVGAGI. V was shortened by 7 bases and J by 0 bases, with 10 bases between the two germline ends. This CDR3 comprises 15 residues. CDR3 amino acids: CASKPPFSGANVLTF. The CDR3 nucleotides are TGTGCCAGCAAACCTCCGTTCTCTGGGGCCAACGTCCTGACTTTC.

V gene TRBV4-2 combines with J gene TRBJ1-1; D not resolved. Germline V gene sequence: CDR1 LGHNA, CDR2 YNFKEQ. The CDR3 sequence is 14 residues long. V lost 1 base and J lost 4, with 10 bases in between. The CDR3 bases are TGTGCCAGCAGCCAAGGACCCTCTACCACTGAAGCTTTCTTT. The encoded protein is CASSQGPSTTEAFF.

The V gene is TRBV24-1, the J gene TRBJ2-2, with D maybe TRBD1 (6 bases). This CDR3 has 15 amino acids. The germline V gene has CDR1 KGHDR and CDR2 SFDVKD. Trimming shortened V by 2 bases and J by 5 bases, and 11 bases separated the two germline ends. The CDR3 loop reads CATSDSADSTGELFF. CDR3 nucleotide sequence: TGTGCCACCAGTGATTCCGCGGACAGTACCGGGGAGCTGTTTTTT.

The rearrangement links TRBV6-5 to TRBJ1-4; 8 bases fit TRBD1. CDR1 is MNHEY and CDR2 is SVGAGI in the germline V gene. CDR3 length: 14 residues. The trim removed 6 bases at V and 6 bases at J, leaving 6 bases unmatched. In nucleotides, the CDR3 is TGTGCCAGCAGATCCAAACAGGGGGATGAAAAACTGTTTTTT. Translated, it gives CASRSKQGDEKLFF.

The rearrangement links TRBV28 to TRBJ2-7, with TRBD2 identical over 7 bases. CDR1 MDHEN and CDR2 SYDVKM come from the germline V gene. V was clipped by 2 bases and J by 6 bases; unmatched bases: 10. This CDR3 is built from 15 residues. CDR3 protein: CASSLHAGVSGEQYF. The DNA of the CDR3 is TGTGCCAGCAGTTTACACGCGGGGGTATCCGGCGAGCAGTACTTC.

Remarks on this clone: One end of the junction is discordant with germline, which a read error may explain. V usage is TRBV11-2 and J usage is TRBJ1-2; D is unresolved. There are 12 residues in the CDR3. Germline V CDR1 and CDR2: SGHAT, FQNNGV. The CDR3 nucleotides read TGTGCCAGCAGCTTAGGCGGCTCTAAACCAATCTTC. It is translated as CASSLGGSKPIF. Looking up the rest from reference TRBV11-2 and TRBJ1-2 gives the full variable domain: EAGVAQSPRYKIIEKRQSVAFWCNPISGHATLYWYQQILGQGPKLLIQFQNNGVVDDSQLPKDRFSAERLKGVDSTLKIQPAKLEDSAVYLCASSLGGSKPIFGSGTRLTVV.

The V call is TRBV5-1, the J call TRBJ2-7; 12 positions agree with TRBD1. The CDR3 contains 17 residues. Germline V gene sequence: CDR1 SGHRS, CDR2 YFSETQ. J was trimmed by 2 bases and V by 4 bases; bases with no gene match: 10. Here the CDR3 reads CASSMGQGARLAYEQYF. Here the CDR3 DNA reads TGCGCCAGCAGCATGGGACAGGGGGCTCGACTGGCCTACGAGCAGTACTTC.

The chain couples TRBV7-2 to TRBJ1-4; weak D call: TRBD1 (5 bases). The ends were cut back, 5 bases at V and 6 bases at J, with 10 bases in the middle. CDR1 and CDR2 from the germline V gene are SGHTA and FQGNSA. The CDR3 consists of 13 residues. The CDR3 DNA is TGTGCCAGCAGCCCTGACAGACATGAAAAACTGTTTTTT. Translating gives CASSPDRHEKLFF.

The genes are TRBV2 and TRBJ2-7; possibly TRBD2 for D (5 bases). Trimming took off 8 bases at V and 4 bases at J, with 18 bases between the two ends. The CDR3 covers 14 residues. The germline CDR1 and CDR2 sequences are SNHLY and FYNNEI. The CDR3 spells CASQNRDLPYEQYF. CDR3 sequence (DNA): TGTGCCAGCCAGAACCGGGATCTCCCTTACGAGCAGTACTTC.